The 5 T cell receptor beta chains in this list originate from one sample, sequenced in a study of radiotherapy plus CTLA-4 blockade in lung cancer. This table comes from immunoSEQ multiplex PCR, and its TCRdb copy is limited to in-frame clones, with some not included. Of about 77,000 clones in the sample, around 74% were seen once. This material consisted of peripheral blood, taken from a patient treated with radiotherapy plus ipilimumab. Source of these receptors: a human donor with non-small cell lung cancer whose response to radiotherapy plus ipilimumab could not be evaluated.

The V gene is TRBV30, the J gene TRBJ2-3, with 12 bases aligning to TRBD2. This CDR3 contains 15 residues. The ends lost 8 bases at V and 4 bases at J; junction bases unmatched: 10. Germline V gene lookup returns CDR1 GTSNPN and CDR2 SVGIG (reference sequence). The CDR3 is CAGFTSGRSPDTQYF. Here the CDR3 DNA reads TGTGCCGGATTTACTAGCGGGAGGTCGCCAGATACGCAGTATTTT.

The chain carries TRBV6-1 and TRBJ2-2; D may be TRBD2 (6 bases). The CDR3 length is 14 residues. CDR1 and CDR2 (germline): MNHNS, SASEGT. Trimming cost V 6 bases and J 3 bases, with 11 bases left between them. CDR3 amino acids: CASSLGGDTGELFF. CDR3 nucleotide sequence: TGTGCCAGCAGCCTAGGAGGGGACACCGGGGAGCTGTTTTTT.

The J gene is TRBJ1-1, the V gene TRBV4-1; D possibly corresponds to TRBD1 (6 bases). Per the germline V gene, CDR1 is MGHRA and CDR2 is YSYEKL. The CDR3 is made up of 15 amino acids. Trimming removed 6 bases from V and 3 bases from J, with 17 bases in between. The CDR3 region is CASRGGGGGDTEAFF. The CDR3, as DNA: TGCGCCAGCAGGGGGGGCGGGGGGGGAGACACTGAAGCTTTCTTT.

The rearrangement links TRBV7-9 to TRBJ2-5, with D possibly being TRBD1 (5 bases). The length of the CDR3 is 15 residues. From germline, CDR1 is SEHNR and CDR2 FQNEAQ (reference sequence). V was cut by 1 base and J by 5 bases, with 14 bases left in between. The CDR3 bases are TGTGCCAGCAGCTTAGACTTCGGTTCAGGGGAGACCCAGTACTTC. This translates into CASSLDFGSGETQYF.

The chain couples TRBV19 to TRBJ2-1, with 7 positions matching TRBD2. With V trimmed by 5 bases and J by 7 bases, 8 bases remained unmatched. Germline assignment: CDR1 LNHDA and CDR2 SQIVND (reference sequence). There are 14 residues in the CDR3. The CDR3 spells CASSLERGGNEQFF. As DNA, the CDR3 is TGTGCCAGTAGTTTGGAGCGGGGCGGGAATGAGCAGTTCTTC.